This T cell receptor beta chain was sequenced during a study of PD-1 blockade in classical Hodgkin lymphoma (dated by TCRdb to the early 2020s). Concerning the study at large: Nivolumab dosing was 3 mg/kg intravenously every 2 weeks, continuing until either disease progression or unacceptable toxicity. A peripheral blood immune signature of response to PD-1 blockade in classical Hodgkin lymphoma was defined using TCR beta sequencing and CyTOF.

From the germline V gene (reference sequence), CDR1 is LNHDA and CDR2 is SQIVND. Between the V and J ends, shortened by 10 bases and 0 bases respectively, the junction contains 19 bases. The CDR3 covers 15 residues, taking in both the cysteine and the phenylalanine. Of the read, only the CDR3 DNA is kept; its 45 bases are in frame from base 1. Study-wide conclusions, independent of this receptor: Trial patients with a complete response had baseline diversity similar to that of newly diagnosed patients, while partial responders and progressors had significantly lower diversity. Lower diversity was seen in patients whose nivolumab began less than 1 year after ASCT, and these patients were left out of later analyses so that immune reconstitution would not confound the results. CD4+ but not CD8+ TCR diversity rose significantly by C4D1 (p=0.0027 vs p=0.16), most apparent in complete responders (p=0.02). Baseline TCR diversity was reported to be lower in newly diagnosed patients than in healthy donors and to be lower still in relapsed/refractory patients. Only a single clinical trial cohort was studied, and what caused the repertoire differences, possibly disease activity or prior therapy, remained undefined.

Per the publication, the time point label means: cycle 2 day 1 (C2D1) of nivolumab. Every trial patient had relapsed following autologous stem cell transplantation, and prior brentuximab vedotin exposure was what differed among cohorts A, B and C. A total of over 50 patients with relapsed/refractory classical Hodgkin lymphoma made up the trial cohort, and each patient's best overall response was complete response, partial response or progressive disease. In the multi-cohort phase II CheckMate 205 trial, trial patients received single-agent nivolumab. An independent review committee assessed best overall response using the 2007 International Working Group response criteria. Trial PBMCs were collected just before the start of nivolumab (C1D1) and during therapy at cycle 2 day 1 and cycle 4 day 1. After peripheral blood was drawn into 8 mL Vacutainer Cell Preparation Tubes, PBMCs were isolated by centrifugation and then cryopreserved.

The Qiagen DNeasy kit was used to extract genomic DNA both from unsorted PBMCs and from the negatively selected CD4+ and CD8+ fractions. Amplification of TCR beta CDR3 regions was done by immunoSEQ multiplex PCR with primers that anneal to V and J segments. A synthetic immune receptor repertoire was used to minimize amplification bias, and remaining bias was computationally removed after sequencing. The study's processing was this. Custom Python scripts were used to quantify repertoire diversity as the Shannon entropy index. Unsorted, CD4+ and CD8+ repertoires were analyzed separately, except for combined analyses in which CD4+ and CD8+ sequences were merged in silico. A clone counted as expanded when the clone's frequency after treatment rose at least 2-fold relative to C1D1, and clones undetected at baseline were given a pseudocount of 0.5. Singleton clones were defined as clones with 0 or 1 copy at C1D1, and non-singleton clones were defined as clones with 2 or more copies. Clones expanded in unsorted samples were assigned a CD4+, CD8+ or unknown annotation through matching of protein sequences in sorted samples from the same patient. Diversity changes from C1D1 to C4D1 were tested in paired samples using Wilcoxon tests. The clones in this table, taken by TCRdb from immuneACCESS, are in-frame only. Not every clone is retained; where verified, under half of the shortfall comes from an unresolved V gene, and the cause of the rest is unknown. The V and J calls and clone size were taken over from that table, and D and trimming were inferred from the DNA. For this sample there are more than 12,000 clones; 83% appear just once. The ten largest make up around 27% of the sample.

Notes on this clone: No antigen is known for it. The input lacks base qualities; no much larger clone sits a single base away.

The sample here was peripheral blood mononuclear cells (PBMCs), taken before the second cycle of nivolumab. The TCR originated in a human donor with classical Hodgkin lymphoma. The chain couples TRBV19 to TRBJ2-7; the D gene may be TRBD1 or TRBD2, since each aligns over 5 bases. The CDR3 is CATSPGTLSSYEQYF. Read as DNA, the sequence is TGTGCCACCAGCCCCGGGACGTTAAGCTCCTACGAGCAGTACTTC.